The sequence of this T cell receptor beta chain was determined in a study of Graves' ophthalmopathy and Graves' hyperthyroidism. In this sample, this clonotype turned up many times. For repertoire sequencing, the TCR beta CDR3 regions were amplified from RNA transcripts. HTBI primers were employed in first-round RT-PCR, then a second-round multiplex PCR followed. TCRdb recomputed calls from the multiplex PCR reads with MiXCR, one row per CDR3 protein. The sample lists a few hundred thousand distinct CDR3 sequences, 15% occurring once. V was cut by 2 bases and J by 5 bases, with 16 bases left in between. This CDR3 region has 15 residues. Per the germline V gene, CDR1 is SEHNR and CDR2 is FQNEAQ (reference sequence).

This receptor was obtained from a young woman with stable Graves' hyperthyroidism. This rearrangement joins TRBV7-9 to TRBJ2-7; D is ambiguous. The sequencing sample was made of peripheral blood. CDR3 sequence (DNA): TGTGCCAGCAGCTTATCTGGTACGATGGTGGACGAGCAGTACTTC. Its protein product is CASSLSGTMVDEQYF. Drawing the rest from reference TRBV7-9 and TRBJ2-7, the complete variable domain is DTGVSQNPRHKITKRGQNVTFRCDPISEHNRLYWYRQTLGQGPEFLTYFQNEAQLEKSRLLSDRFSAERPKGSFSTLEIQRTEQGDSAMYLCASSLSGTMVDEQYFGPGTRLTVT.